The 5 T cell receptor beta chains reported below all come from one sample, sequenced in a study of CD8+ T cells in alopecia areata. RNA, once extracted, was reverse transcribed into cDNA for use as the sequencing template. Libraries were prepared by immunoSEQ multiplex PCR; TCRdb keeps only in-frame clonotypes and omits some of them. The sample consists of about 130,000 clones, 45% to 60% of them appearing once. Sequences were derived from CD4+ T cells sorted from blood, sampled at week 0. These TCRs come from a human donor with alopecia areata.

The gene calls are TRBV5-1 and TRBJ1-1; 9 nucleotides agree with TRBD1. The CDR3 totals 15 residues. From germline, CDR1 is SGHRS and CDR2 YFSETQ. J lost 3 bases, V lost 5 bases, and 8 bases had no gene match. This CDR3 is CASSRGQGADTEAFF. In DNA, the CDR3 is TGCGCCAGCAGTAGGGGACAGGGTGCGGACACTGAAGCTTTCTTT. Complete variable domain (other parts from reference TRBV5-1 and TRBJ1-1): KAGVTQTPRYLIKTRGQQVTLSCSPISGHRSVSWYQQTPGQGLQFLFEYFSETQRNKGNFPGRFSGRQFSNSRSEMNVSTLELGDSALYLCASSRGQGADTEAFFGQGTRLTVV.

This clone was counted a single time. The rearrangement links TRBV4-1 to TRBJ2-6; D unclear. V gave up 0 bases and J gave up 1 base, with 16 bases separating them. Germline CDR1 is MGHRA and CDR2 is YSYEKL. CDR3 length: 19 residues. The CDR3 bases are TGCGCCAGCAGCCAAGAGACCCCAGCCTGGGCGTCTGGGGCCAACGTCCTGACTTTC. Translating gives CASSQETPAWASGANVLTF.

The V call is TRBV5-4, the J call TRBJ2-3; D perhaps matches TRBD1 (5 bases). The germline V gene encodes CDR1 SGHNT and CDR2 YYREEE (reference sequence). The CDR3 extends over 15 amino acids. Trimming took off 0 bases at V and 0 bases at J, with 8 bases between the two ends. The CDR3 protein is CASSLGTPSTDTQYF. CDR3 in DNA: TGTGCCAGCAGCTTGGGGACACCTAGCACAGATACGCAGTATTTT.

The chain couples TRBV2 to TRBJ1-6; 11 bases line up with TRBD1. V shed 7 bases, J shed 9 bases, and the junction held 11 bases outside the gene matches. CDR3 length: 16 amino acids. Per germline, CDR1 SNHLY and CDR2 FYNNEI. The CDR3 here is CASIGDRGDRGSPLHF. The CDR3 DNA sequence: TGTGCCAGCATCGGGGACAGGGGGGACCGTGGTTCACCCCTCCACTTT.

This clone was seen only a few times. In DNA, the CDR3 is TGTGCCAGCAGTGTCGACGGTGCTCGCCGGGAAAAACTGTTTTTT. This codes for CASSVDGARREKLFF. V and J are TRBV28 and TRBJ1-4, with D uncertain. Germline V gene sequence: CDR1 MDHEN, CDR2 SYDVKM. V lost 5 bases and J lost 8, with 18 bases in between. The CDR3 is made up of 15 amino acids. The complete variable domain, with remaining parts taken from reference TRBV28 and TRBJ1-4, reads DVKVTQSSRYLVKRTGEKVFLECVQDMDHENMFWYRQDPGLGLRLIYFSYDVKMKEKGDIPEGYSVSREKKERFSLILESASTNQTSMYLCASSVDGARREKLFFGSGTQLSVL.